This T cell receptor (beta chain) is from a study of T cells after posttransplantation cyclophosphamide. CDR3 length equals 14 residues. Germline V lookup: CDR1 SNHLY, CDR2 FYNNEI. J lost 4 bases, V lost 10 bases, and 7 bases had no gene match. This related bone marrow graft donor gave peripheral blood on the day of marrow donation. Repertoires were generated with immunoSEQ multiplex PCR, while TCRdb's copy carries only in-frame clones and drops some. The sample has 40,000 to 55,000 clones, none seen only once. Study observations and caveats: Later blood repertoires were often dominated by clones from the donor CD8+ memory compartment. TRB clonality was highly associated with recipient CMV seropositivity and reactivation. Skin or GI-infiltrating T cells shared few TRB sequences with blood.

This clone was counted at least ten times. The antigen is unknown. The V call is TRBV2, the J call TRBJ2-7; 13 bases align to TRBD2. Sequencing was performed on PBMCs. The TCR was taken from a man in his forties in good health, CMV-negative, and a related stem cell transplant donor. CDR3 residues: CATRGTSGDYEQYF. In DNA, the CDR3 is TGTGCCACCAGAGGGACTAGCGGGGATTACGAGCAGTACTTC.